The rows below give T cell receptor beta chains drawn from one sample of a study of OX40 agonist ivuxolimab in advanced cancers. Assay used: immunoSEQ multiplex PCR; TCRdb lists only in-frame clones, some missing. The data hold 30,000 to 40,000 clones, with roughly nine tenths observed a single time. This specimen consisted of CD4+ or CD8+ T cells sorted from blood, obtained in a trial of the OX40 agonist ivuxolimab. These receptors were obtained from an adult with an advanced solid tumor such as melanoma, head and neck, liver or kidney cancer. CDR3s include the opening cysteine and the closing phenylalanine or tryptophan. A D gene is named only where the DNA matches it firmly. Expanded clones are given a class, and other clones once, few, many or no size at all.

D gene,clone size,J gene,CDR3 length,V gene,CDR3 DNA,CDR3 protein
TRBD1,.,TRBJ1-2,15,TRBV7-8,TGTGCCAGCAGCTTAGGACAGGGTACTTACTATGGCTACACCTTC,CASSLGQGTYYGYTF
.,.,TRBJ2-5,14,TRBV6-5,TGTGCCAGCAGTTACGGGGGGATCGAAGAGACCCAGTACTTC,CASSYGGIEETQYF
.,.,TRBJ2-2,16,TRBV5-1,TGCGCCAGCAGCTTAATTGAGGTCGGGAACACCGGGGAGCTGTTTTTT,CASSLIEVGNTGELFF
TRBD2,.,TRBJ2-7,14,TRBV6-9,TGTGCCAGCAGTTACATAGCGGGGCCCTACGAGCAGTACTTC,CASSYIAGPYEQYF
.,.,TRBJ1-2,14,TRBV6-7,TGTGCCAGCAGTTACTCCACGGATTGCTATGGCTACACCTTC,CASSYSTDCYGYTF
.,once,TRBJ2-7,14,TRBV10-2,TGCGCCAGCAGGGAGCGATCAAGCTCCTACGAGCAGTACTTC,CASRERSSSYEQYF
TRBD2,.,TRBJ2-3,15,TRBV7-2,TGTGCCAGCAGCCTTGGACTAGGGGAGGCAGATACGCAGTATTTT,CASSLGLGEADTQYF
.,.,TRBJ1-2,15,TRBV11-2,TGTGCCAGCAGCTTACGCCCGGGGCAGACCTATGGCTACACCTTC,CASSLRPGQTYGYTF
.,.,TRBJ2-5,13,TRBV7-4,TGTGCCAGCAGCTTAGGGCCCCAAGAGACCCAGTACTTC,CASSLGPQETQYF
TRBD2,.,TRBJ2-5,12,TRBV6-5,TGTGCCAGCCGCACTAGCGACGAGACCCAGTACTTC,CASRTSDETQYF
.,few,TRBJ1-2,13,TRBV29-1,TGCAGCGTTGAAGATCGGGCGGCCTATGGCTACACCTTC,CSVEDRAAYGYTF
.,.,TRBJ2-7,14,TRBV6-6,TGTGCCACCAGACGTTCAGGGATAGGGTACGAGCAGTACTTC,CATRRSGIGYEQYF
TRBD1,.,TRBJ2-2,17,TRBV4-2,TGTGCCAGCAGCTTAACGCCGGGACAGGGGTTAGCCGGGGAGCTGTTTTTT,CASSLTPGQGLAGELFF
TRBD2,.,TRBJ2-3,15,TRBV2,TGTGCCAGTCAATTAGCGGGAGGGCTGGGAGATACGCAGTATTTT,CASQLAGGLGDTQYF
TRBD1,.,TRBJ2-2,16,TRBV11-3,TGTGCCAGCAGAGCGGGACAGGGGGAGTACACCGGGGAGCTGTTTTTT,CASRAGQGEYTGELFF
.,.,TRBJ1-1,13,TRBV6-6,TGTGCCAGCGCTGGACATATGAACACTGAAGCTTTCTTT,CASAGHMNTEAFF
TRBD2,.,TRBJ2-2,16,TRBV2,TGTGCCAGCAGCCTGACCTCGGGGGGAAACACCGGGGAGCTGTTTTTT,CASSLTSGGNTGELFF
TRBD2,.,TRBJ2-7,15,TRBV15,TGTGCCACCAGCCCGGGACTAGCAAGTCTCTACGAGCAGTACTTC,CATSPGLASLYEQYF
.,.,TRBJ1-1,13,TRBV18,TGTGCCAGCTCACCAATAGGGAACACTGAAGCTTTCTTT,CASSPIGNTEAFF
.,once,TRBJ2-6,15,TRBV12-5,TGTGCTAGTGGTTTGGACAGCTCTGGGGCCAACGTCCTGACTTTC,CASGLDSSGANVLTF
TRBD1,.,TRBJ2-3,13,TRBV30,TGTGCCTGGGATACAGGGGGAACAGATACGCAGTATTTT,CAWDTGGTDTQYF
TRBD1,once,TRBJ2-4,14,TRBV29-1,TGCAGCGTTGGGCGACAGGGCCCAGTGGACATTCAGTACTTC,CSVGRQGPVDIQYF
TRBD1,.,TRBJ1-5,17,TRBV19,TGTGCCAGTAGTATTCCCCTGACAGGGGTAGTAGTTCAGCCCCAGCATTTT,CASSIPLTGVVVQPQHF
TRBD1,.,TRBJ2-1,13,TRBV5-1,TGCGCCAGCAGGACACAGGGGGTCAATGAGCAGTTCTTC,CASRTQGVNEQFF
TRBD1,few,TRBJ1-1,14,TRBV19,TGTGCCAGTAGCCCTGGACAGGGAAGTACTGAAGCTTTCTTT,CASSPGQGSTEAFF
.,few,TRBJ1-1,13,TRBV30,TGTGCCTGGAGGTCGGACGGGAACACTGAAGCTTTCTTT,CAWRSDGNTEAFF
.,.,TRBJ2-3,9,TRBV6-6,TGTGCCAGCACAGATACGCAGTATTTT,CASTDTQYF
TRBD1,.,TRBJ1-2,15,TRBV7-6,TGTGCCAGCAGCTTAGCGGCAGGGGGCAGCTATGGCTACACCTTC,CASSLAAGGSYGYTF
TRBD2,.,TRBJ2-1,16,TRBV4-2,TGTGCCAGCAGCCAAGGACTAGCGGGAGGGACCAATGAGCAGTTCTTC,CASSQGLAGGTNEQFF
.,.,TRBJ2-5,16,TRBV5-4,TGTGCCAGCAGTTCTCGCCGGGGGGCTGTTGGAGAGACCCAGTACTTC,CASSSRRGAVGETQYF
.,.,TRBJ1-1,15,TRBV5-1,TGCGCCAGCAGCTTGTTAAGTGGGATGAACACTGAAGCTTTCTTT,CASSLLSGMNTEAFF
TRBD2,few,TRBJ2-2,15,TRBV14,TGTGCCAGCAGCCGAGCGGGAGGGCCTACCGGGGAGCTGTTTTTT,CASSRAGGPTGELFF
.,.,TRBJ2-2,13,TRBV28,TGTGCCAGCAAAGCGTTGAACACCGGGGAGCTGTTTTTT,CASKALNTGELFF
.,.,TRBJ2-3,15,TRBV5-5,TGTGCCAGCAGCTTGGAGGCGGTAGGCACAGATACGCAGTATTTT,CASSLEAVGTDTQYF
.,.,TRBJ2-5,14,TRBV9,TGTGCCAGCAGCGTAGGGGGGATGAAGGAGACCCAGTACTTC,CASSVGGMKETQYF
.,.,TRBJ2-5,13,TRBV29-1,TGCAGCGTGAGCCCAGGGGAATTGGAGACCCAGTACTTC,CSVSPGELETQYF
.,.,TRBJ1-5,14,TRBV7-2,TGTGCCAGCAGCTTACAGGGAGGCAATCAGCCCCAGCATTTT,CASSLQGGNQPQHF
.,.,TRBJ1-1,12,TRBV10-3,TGTGCCATCAGTACAATGAACACTGAAGCTTTCTTT,CAISTMNTEAFF
.,.,TRBJ1-5,12,TRBV5-8,TGTGCCAGCAGCCCTGGAAGGGGGTCCCAGCATTTT,CASSPGRGSQHF
.,.,TRBJ2-7,20,TRBV5-8,TGTGCCAGCAGCCCGCGGGTACGGGCCACGAATCTAAAGAGCTCCTACGAGCAGTACTTC,CASSPRVRATNLKSSYEQYF
.,.,TRBJ2-2,13,TRBV10-1,TGCGCCAGCAGTGAGAGTGGGGGCGGGGAGCTGTTTTTT,CASSESGGGELFF
.,.,TRBJ2-2,14,TRBV7-3,TGTGCCAGCAGCACCGCCCTAGGGACCGGGGAGCTGTTTTTT,CASSTALGTGELFF